The 10 T cell receptor beta chains reported below all come from one sample, sequenced in a study of a mutant IDH1 vaccine in newly diagnosed glioma. Time point indicated: baseline, week 1 (first vaccination visit). Treatment indicated: pre-vaccination baseline after standard-of-care therapy. Profiled with immunoSEQ multiplex PCR; TCRdb holds only in-frame clones, not every one. This sample yields 85,000 to 100,000 clones, of which about four fifths are seen a single time; approximately 7.9% belongs to the top ten. Sequenced here: PBMCs, sampled from a glioma patient treated with radiotherapy, temozolomide or both. The source of these receptors is a man aged 40-50 years with glioma.

The rearrangement uses TRBV4-2 and TRBJ2-3; the match to TRBD2 covers 11 bases. The V gene end was trimmed by 4 bases and the J gene end by 0 bases; junction bases not matched to a gene: 15. This CDR3 is built from 20 residues. Germline V CDR1 and CDR2: LGHNA, YNFKEQ. This chain's CDR3 is CASSPWGATSGEHSTDTQYF. The CDR3 DNA follows: TGTGCCAGCAGCCCTTGGGGCGCGACTAGCGGGGAACATAGCACAGATACGCAGTATTTT.

This rearrangement joins TRBV28 to TRBJ2-7, with a tentative D call TRBD2 (6 bases). V dropped 5 bases and J dropped 2 bases, with 10 bases sitting between them. The CDR3 totals 13 residues. Germline assignment: CDR1 MDHEN and CDR2 SYDVKM. CDR3 loop: CASSPRGTYEQYF. CDR3 bases: TGTGCCAGCAGTCCCCGGGGGACCTACGAGCAGTACTTC.

The gene calls are TRBV28 and TRBJ2-1, with a possible D match to TRBD2 (6 bases). V shed 5 bases and J shed 2 bases, with 13 bases lying between them. Germline CDR1 is MDHEN and CDR2 is SYDVKM. The CDR3 runs to 15 residues. CDR3 sequence: CASSPGTHTYNEQFF. DNA of the CDR3: TGTGCCAGCAGTCCCGGGACTCACACCTACAATGAGCAGTTCTTC.

V gene TRBV12-5 combines with J gene TRBJ1-6; 8 nucleotides agree with TRBD1. The CDR3 is made up of 14 amino acids. Germline values: CDR1 LGHNT, CDR2 FRNRAP. Losses at the gene ends were 6 bases for V and 7 bases for J; bases not matched to a gene: 5. The CDR3 coding sequence is TGTGCTAGTGGGGCGACAGGGGAGAATTCACCCCTCCACTTT. Protein product: CASGATGENSPLHF.

The V and J genes are TRBV4-3 and TRBJ2-2, with a weak D call TRBD1 (5 bases). The germline gives CDR1 LGHNA, CDR2 YSLEER. V was cut by 0 bases and J by 0 bases, with 11 bases left in between. This CDR3 is 17 amino acids long. CDR3 in amino acids: CASSQEAGPPNTGELFF. The CDR3 DNA reads TGCGCCAGCAGCCAAGAGGCAGGGCCTCCGAACACCGGGGAGCTGTTTTTT.

J is TRBJ1-2 and V is TRBV5-6; a weak D match, TRBD1 (5 bases). Between the trimmed V and J ends, which lost 1 base and 8 bases, there was a span of 18 bases. CDR1 is SGHDT and CDR2 is YYEEEE in the germline V gene. The CDR3 has 15 amino acids. DNA of the CDR3: TGTGCCAGCAGCTTGAAAGACAGTGTGATCGGGGGCTACACCTTC. Its translation is CASSLKDSVIGGYTF.

V usage is TRBV5-6 and J usage is TRBJ2-5, with D possibly being TRBD2 (5 bases). Germline CDR1 SGHDT, CDR2 YYEEEE. This CDR3 region has 17 residues. The V end was cut by 4 bases, the J end by 4 bases, with 23 bases between. Written as DNA, the CDR3 is TGTGCCAGCAGCCCCGACGGGAATCCATGGGGTCCAGAGACCCAGTACTTC. As protein: CASSPDGNPWGPETQYF.

J is TRBJ2-7 and V is TRBV28, with a tentative D call TRBD2 (6 bases). V was shortened by 3 bases and J by 3 bases, with 12 bases between the two germline ends. The V gene's germline CDR1 is MDHEN and CDR2 SYDVKM. The CDR3 spans 14 residues. In DNA form, the CDR3 reads TGTGCCAGCAGTTTCCCCCACGGGGGCTACGAGCAGTACTTC. This encodes CASSFPHGGYEQYF.

The chain combines TRBV7-9 with TRBJ2-1; D not resolved. The CDR3 has 15 amino acids. CDR1 and CDR2 (germline): SEHNR, FQNEAQ (reference sequence). The V end was cut by 0 bases, the J end by 3 bases, with 9 bases between. The CDR3 sequence: CASSLAAIFYNEQFF. CDR3 nucleotides: TGTGCCAGCAGCTTAGCAGCGATATTCTACAATGAGCAGTTCTTC. The full variable domain, its missing parts supplied by reference TRBV7-9 and TRBJ2-1, is DTGVSQNPRHKITKRGQNVTFRCDPISEHNRLYWYRQTLGQGPEFLTYFQNEAQLEKSRLLSDRFSAERPKGSFSTLEIQRTEQGDSAMYLCASSLAAIFYNEQFFGPGTRLTVL.

This clone was seen just once. The V call is TRBV10-2, the J call TRBJ2-7, with D possibly called TRBD1 or TRBD2 (5 bases each). The CDR3 runs 14 residues. V was pared by 6 bases and J by 2 bases, with 14 bases between. The germline gives CDR1 WSHSY, CDR2 SAAADI. CDR3 sequence: CASRAGTTPYEQYF. As DNA, the CDR3 is TGCGCCAGCAGGGCCGGGACCACCCCCTACGAGCAGTACTTC.